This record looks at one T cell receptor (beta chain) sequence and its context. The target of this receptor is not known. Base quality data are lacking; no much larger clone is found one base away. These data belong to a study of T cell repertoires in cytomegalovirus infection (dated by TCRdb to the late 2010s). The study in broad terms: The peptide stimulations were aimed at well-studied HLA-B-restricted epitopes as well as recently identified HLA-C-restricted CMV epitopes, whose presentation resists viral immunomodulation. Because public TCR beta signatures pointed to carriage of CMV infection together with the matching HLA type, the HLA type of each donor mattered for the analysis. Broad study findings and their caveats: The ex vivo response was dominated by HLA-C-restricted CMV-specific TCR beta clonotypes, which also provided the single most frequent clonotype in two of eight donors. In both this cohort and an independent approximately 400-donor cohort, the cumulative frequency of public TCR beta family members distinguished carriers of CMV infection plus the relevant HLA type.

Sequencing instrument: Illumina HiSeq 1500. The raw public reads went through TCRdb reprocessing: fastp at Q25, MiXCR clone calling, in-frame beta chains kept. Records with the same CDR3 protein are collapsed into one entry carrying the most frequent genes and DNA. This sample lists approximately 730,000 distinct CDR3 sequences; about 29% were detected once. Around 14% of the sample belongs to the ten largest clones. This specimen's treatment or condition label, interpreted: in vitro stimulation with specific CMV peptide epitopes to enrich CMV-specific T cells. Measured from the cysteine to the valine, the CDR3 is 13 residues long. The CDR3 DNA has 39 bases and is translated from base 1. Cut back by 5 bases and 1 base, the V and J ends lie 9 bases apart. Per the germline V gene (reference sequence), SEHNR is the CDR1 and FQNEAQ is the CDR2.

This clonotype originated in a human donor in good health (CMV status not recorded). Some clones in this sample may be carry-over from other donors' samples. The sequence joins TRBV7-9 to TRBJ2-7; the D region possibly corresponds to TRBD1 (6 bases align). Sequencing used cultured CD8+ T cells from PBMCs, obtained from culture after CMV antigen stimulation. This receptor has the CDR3 CASSGGQSYEQYV. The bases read TGTGCCAGCAGCGGTGGACAGTCCTACGAGCAGTACGTC.